The clone carrying this T cell receptor (beta chain) was found a few times. Measured with immunoSEQ multiplex PCR; TCRdb has only the in-frame clones, and not every one. Found here are over 100,000 clones, 90% of them singletons; the top ten hold around 2.5%. The data originate from a study of control samples from healthy donors and cancer patients. V was shortened by 0 bases and J by 6 bases, with 6 bases between the two germline ends. The V gene's germline CDR1 is PRHDT and CDR2 FYEKMQ (reference sequence). CDR3 size: 13 residues. The material sequenced was blood. This TCR was sampled from a man aged 35 to 55 in good health. V and J are TRBV13 and TRBJ1-5; D not certain. CDR3 region: CASSLGRRQPQHF. The CDR3 DNA sequence: TGTGCCAGCAGCTTAGGCCGCCGTCAGCCCCAGCATTTT.